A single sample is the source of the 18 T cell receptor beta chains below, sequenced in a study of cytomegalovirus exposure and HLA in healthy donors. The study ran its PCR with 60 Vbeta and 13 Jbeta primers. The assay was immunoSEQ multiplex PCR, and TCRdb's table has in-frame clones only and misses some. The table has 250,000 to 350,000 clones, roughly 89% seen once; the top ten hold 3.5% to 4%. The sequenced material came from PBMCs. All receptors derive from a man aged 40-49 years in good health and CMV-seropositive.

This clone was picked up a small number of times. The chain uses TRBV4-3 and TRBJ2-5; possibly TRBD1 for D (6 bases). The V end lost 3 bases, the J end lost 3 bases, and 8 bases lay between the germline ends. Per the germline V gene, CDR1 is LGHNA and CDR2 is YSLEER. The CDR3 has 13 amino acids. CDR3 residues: CASSQTGEETQYF. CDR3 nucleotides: TGCGCCAGCAGCCAGACAGGAGAAGAGACCCAGTACTTC.

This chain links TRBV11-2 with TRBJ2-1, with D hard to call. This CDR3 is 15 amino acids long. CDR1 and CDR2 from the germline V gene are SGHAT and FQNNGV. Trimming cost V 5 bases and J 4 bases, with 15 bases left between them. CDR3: CASSPSLTEYNEQFF. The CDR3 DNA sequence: TGTGCCAGCAGCCCCTCATTGACGGAGTACAATGAGCAGTTCTTC.

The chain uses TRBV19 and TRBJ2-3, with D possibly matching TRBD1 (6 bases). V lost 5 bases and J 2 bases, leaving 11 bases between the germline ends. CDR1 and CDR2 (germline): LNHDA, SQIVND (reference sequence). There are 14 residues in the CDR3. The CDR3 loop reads CASSPTGATDTQYF. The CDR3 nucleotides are TGTGCCAGTAGTCCGACAGGAGCCACAGATACGCAGTATTTT.

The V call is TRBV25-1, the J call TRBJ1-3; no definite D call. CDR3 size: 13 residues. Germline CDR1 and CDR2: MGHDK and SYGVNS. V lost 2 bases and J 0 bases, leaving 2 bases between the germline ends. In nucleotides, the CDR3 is TGTGCCAGCAGTGAACTCTCTGGAAACACCATATATTTT. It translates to CASSELSGNTIYF.

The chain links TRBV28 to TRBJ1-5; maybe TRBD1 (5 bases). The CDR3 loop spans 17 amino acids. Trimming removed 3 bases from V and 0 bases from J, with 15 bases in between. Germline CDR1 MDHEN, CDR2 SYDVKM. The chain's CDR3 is CASSFAGVGYSNQPQHF. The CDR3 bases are TGTGCCAGCAGTTTTGCGGGGGTGGGCTATAGCAATCAGCCCCAGCATTTT.

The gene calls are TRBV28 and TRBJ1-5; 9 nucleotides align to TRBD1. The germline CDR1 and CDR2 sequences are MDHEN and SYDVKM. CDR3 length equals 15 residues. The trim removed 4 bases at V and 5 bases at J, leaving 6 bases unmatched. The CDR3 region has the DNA TGTGCCAGCAGTTCGGGGACAGGGCCAGATCAGCCCCAGCATTTT. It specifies CASSSGTGPDQPQHF.

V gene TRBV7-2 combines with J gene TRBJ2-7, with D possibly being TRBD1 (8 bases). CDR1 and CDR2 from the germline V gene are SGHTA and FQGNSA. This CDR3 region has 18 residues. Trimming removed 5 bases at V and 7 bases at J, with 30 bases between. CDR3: CASSEWGYTGGGPLEQYF. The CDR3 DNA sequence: TGTGCCAGCAGCGAGTGGGGTTATACAGGGGGAGGGCCGCTTGAGCAGTACTTC.

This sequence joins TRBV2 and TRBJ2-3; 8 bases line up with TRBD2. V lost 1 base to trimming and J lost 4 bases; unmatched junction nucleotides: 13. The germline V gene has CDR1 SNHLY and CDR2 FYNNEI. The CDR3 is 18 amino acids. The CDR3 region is CASSEESSGKIGADTQYF. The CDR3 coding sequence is TGTGCCAGCAGTGAAGAGAGTAGCGGGAAGATAGGTGCAGATACGCAGTATTTT.

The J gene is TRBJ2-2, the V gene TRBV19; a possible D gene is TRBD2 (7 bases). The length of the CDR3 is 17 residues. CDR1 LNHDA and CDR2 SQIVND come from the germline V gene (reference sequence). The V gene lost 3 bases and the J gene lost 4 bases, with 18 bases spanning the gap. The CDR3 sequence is CASSIPWGGAFTGELFF. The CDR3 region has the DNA TGTGCCAGTAGTATCCCTTGGGGGGGCGCCTTCACCGGGGAGCTGTTTTTT.

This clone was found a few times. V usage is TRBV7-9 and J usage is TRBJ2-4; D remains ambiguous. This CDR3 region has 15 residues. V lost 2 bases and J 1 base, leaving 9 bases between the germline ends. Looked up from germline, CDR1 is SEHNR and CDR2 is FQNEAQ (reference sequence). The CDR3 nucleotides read TGTGCCAGCAGCTTACCAGGATTGGCCAAAAACATTCAGTACTTC. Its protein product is CASSLPGLAKNIQYF.

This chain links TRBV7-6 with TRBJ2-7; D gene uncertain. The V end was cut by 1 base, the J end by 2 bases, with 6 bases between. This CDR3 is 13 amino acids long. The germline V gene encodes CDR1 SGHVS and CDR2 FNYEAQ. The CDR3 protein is CASSLGAPYEQYF. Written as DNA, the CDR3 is TGTGCCAGCAGCTTAGGGGCCCCCTACGAGCAGTACTTC.

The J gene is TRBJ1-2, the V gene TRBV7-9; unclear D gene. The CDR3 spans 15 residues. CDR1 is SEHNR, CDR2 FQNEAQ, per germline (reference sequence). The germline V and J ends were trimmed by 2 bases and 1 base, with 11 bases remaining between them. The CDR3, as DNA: TGTGCCAGCAGCTTAATTGGCCAAGTTAACTATGGCTACACCTTC. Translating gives CASSLIGQVNYGYTF.

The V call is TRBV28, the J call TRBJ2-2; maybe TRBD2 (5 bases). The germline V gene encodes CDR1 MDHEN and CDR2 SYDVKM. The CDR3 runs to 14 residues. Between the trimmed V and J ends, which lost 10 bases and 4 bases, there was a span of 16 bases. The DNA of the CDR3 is TGTGCCACCTCAGTGAGCGGTATCACCGGGGAGCTGTTTTTT. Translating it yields CATSVSGITGELFF.

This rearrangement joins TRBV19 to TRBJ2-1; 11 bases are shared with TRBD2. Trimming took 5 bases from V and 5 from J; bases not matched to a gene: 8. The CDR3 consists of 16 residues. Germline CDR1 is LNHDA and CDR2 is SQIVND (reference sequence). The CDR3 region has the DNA TGTGCCAGTAGTTCGACGCCGGGACTAGCGGACAATGAGCAGTTCTTC. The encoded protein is CASSSTPGLADNEQFF.

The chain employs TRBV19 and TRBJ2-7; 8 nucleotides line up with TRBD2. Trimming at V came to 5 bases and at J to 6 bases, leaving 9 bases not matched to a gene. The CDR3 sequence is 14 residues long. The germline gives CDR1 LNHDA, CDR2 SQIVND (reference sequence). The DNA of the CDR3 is TGTGCCAGTAGTGGCTTAGCGGGAAGGCTCGAGCAGTACTTC. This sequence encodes CASSGLAGRLEQYF.

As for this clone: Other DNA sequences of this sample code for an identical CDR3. This CDR3 is CASSPTSGTDTQYF. The CDR3 DNA follows: TGTGCCAGCAGCCCTACTAGCGGCACAGATACGCAGTATTTT. The chain recombines TRBV7-9 with TRBJ2-3; 7 nucleotides align to TRBD2. V lost 5 bases to trimming and J lost 1 base; unmatched junction nucleotides: 3. Germline V gene sequence: CDR1 SEHNR, CDR2 FQNEAQ (reference sequence). The CDR3 has 14 amino acids.

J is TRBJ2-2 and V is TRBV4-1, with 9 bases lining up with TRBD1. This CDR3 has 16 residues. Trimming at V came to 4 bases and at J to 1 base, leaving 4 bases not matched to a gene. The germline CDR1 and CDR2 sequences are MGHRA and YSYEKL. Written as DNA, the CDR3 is TGCGCCAGCAGCCCTAAGGGACAGGGGAACACCGGGGAGCTGTTTTTT. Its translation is CASSPKGQGNTGELFF.

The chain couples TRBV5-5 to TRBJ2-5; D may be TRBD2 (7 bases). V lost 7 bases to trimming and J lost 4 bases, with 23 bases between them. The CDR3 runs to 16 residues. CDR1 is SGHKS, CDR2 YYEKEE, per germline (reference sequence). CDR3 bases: TGTGCCAGCTTGGAAGGGGGGGGCGGGAGTGGAGAGACCCAGTACTTC. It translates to CASLEGGGGSGETQYF.